This T cell receptor (beta chain) was sequenced during a study of blood T cells in healthy people across ages. Total RNA was isolated from each sample in quantities of at least 6 micrograms. Germline V gene data show CDR1 as SGHRS and CDR2 as YFSETQ. This CDR3 has 19 residues. J lost 2 bases, V lost 5 bases, and 15 bases had no gene match. A second PCR of 7 to 11 cycles used a sample-barcoded 5' primer and a J-beta primer mix. Via MiXCR, TCRdb re-called the 5' RACE reads, giving one row per CDR3 protein. In the table there are 500,000 to 600,000 distinct CDR3 sequences, about 26% of which are singletons.

The sample consisted of blood. V and J are TRBV5-1 and TRBJ2-3; TRBD2 matches 12 bases. The receptor comes from an older woman in good health. CDR3 coding DNA: TGCGCCAGCAGTCCCCTGACTAGCGGGGGAGCCGCAACCACAGATACGCAGTATTTT. Encoded protein: CASSPLTSGGAATTDTQYF.